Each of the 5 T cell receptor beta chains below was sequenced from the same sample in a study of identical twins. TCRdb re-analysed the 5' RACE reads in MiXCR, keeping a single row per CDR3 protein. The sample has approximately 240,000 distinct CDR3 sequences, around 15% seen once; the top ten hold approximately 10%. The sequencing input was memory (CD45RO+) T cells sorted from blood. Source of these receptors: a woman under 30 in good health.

The CDR3 here is CASSPPTWELAKNIQYF. CDR3 nucleotides: TGTGCCAGCTCACCACCAACCTGGGAGTTAGCCAAAAACATTCAGTACTTC. The J gene is TRBJ2-4, the V gene TRBV18; D is perhaps TRBD2 (5 bases). Germline V gene sequence: CDR1 KGHSH, CDR2 LQKENI. This CDR3 is built from 17 residues. V gave up 0 bases and J gave up 0 bases, with 12 bases separating them.

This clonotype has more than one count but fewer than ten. The DNA of the CDR3 is TGCGCCAGCAGTCACTTGACAGGGTCTGACGGGGAGCTGTTTTTT. Translated: CASSHLTGSDGELFF. The V gene is TRBV5-1, the J gene TRBJ2-2, with TRBD1 matching over 7 bases. Germline V gene lookup returns CDR1 SGHRS and CDR2 YFSETQ. CDR3 length: 15 residues. V trimming: 5 bases; J trimming: 7 bases; junction bases outside the gene matches: 11.

DNA of the CDR3: TGCAGTGCTACAGGGACTAGCGGCGGCACAGATACGCAGTATTTT. Its translation: CSATGTSGGTDTQYF. The chain carries TRBV20-1 and TRBJ2-3; 11 bases map to TRBD2. Germline CDR1 DFQATT, CDR2 SNEGSKA (reference sequence). V trimming: 4 bases; J trimming: 1 base; junction bases outside the gene matches: 4. The CDR3 spans 15 residues.

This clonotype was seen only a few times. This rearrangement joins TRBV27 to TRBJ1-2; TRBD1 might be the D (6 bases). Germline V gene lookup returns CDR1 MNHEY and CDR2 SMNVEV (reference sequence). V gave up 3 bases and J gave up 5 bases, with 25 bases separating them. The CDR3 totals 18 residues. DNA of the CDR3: TGTGCCAGCAGTTTGGGCAGGCCGCAGCGCAAGCAGGGGTATGGCTACACCTTC. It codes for CASSLGRPQRKQGYGYTF.

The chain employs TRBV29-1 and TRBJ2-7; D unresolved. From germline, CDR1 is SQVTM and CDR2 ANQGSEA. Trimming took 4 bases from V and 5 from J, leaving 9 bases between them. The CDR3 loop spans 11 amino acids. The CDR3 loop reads CSVGMVDEQYF. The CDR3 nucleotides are TGCAGCGTTGGTATGGTAGACGAGCAGTACTTC.